Shown below are 2 T cell receptor beta chains from a single sample sequenced in a study of response to subunit inactivated influenza vaccine. TCRdb fed the RT-PCR reads into MiXCR, producing one record per CDR3 protein. The sample contains about half a million distinct CDR3 sequences, about 10% of which appear only once. The starting material was PBMCs from blood, obtained around seven weeks after vaccination. The receptors were sampled from a man aged 50 to 60 who received an inactivated influenza vaccine.

The chain joins TRBV7-2 to TRBJ2-2; D might be TRBD2 (6 bases). The germline V gene has CDR1 SGHTA and CDR2 FQGNSA. V lost 5 bases and J 7 bases, leaving 11 bases between the germline ends. The CDR3 runs to 13 residues. The CDR3 DNA reads as TGTGCCAGCAGCAGACTAGTGATCGGGGAGCTGTTTTTT. Its translation: CASSRLVIGELFF.

This clonotype was found a few times. This chain joins TRBV11-3 and TRBJ2-3, with D uncertain. The V gene's germline CDR1 is SGHNT and CDR2 YENEEA. CDR3 length: 16 residues. Trimming shortened V by 3 bases and J by 0 bases, and 13 bases separated the two germline ends. CDR3 DNA: TGTGCCAGCAGCTTCTCATCCCCGGCTAGCACAGATACGCAGTATTTT. Translating it yields CASSFSSPASTDTQYF.